What follows are 17 T cell receptor beta chains derived from one specimen sequenced in a study of blood T cell repertoires in COVID-19. TCRdb's copy holds only in-frame clones and misses some; the assay was immunoSEQ multiplex PCR. The data hold 300,000 to 400,000 clones, with about 91% observed a single time. The sequenced material came from peripheral blood. These receptor sequences come from a man younger than 45 with COVID-19, enrolled during active disease.

The V and J genes are TRBV6-5 and TRBJ2-1; D is perhaps TRBD1 (6 bases). Trimming removed 8 bases from V and 6 bases from J, with 17 bases in between. From germline, CDR1 is MNHEY and CDR2 SVGAGI. The CDR3 runs 14 residues. CDR3 coding DNA: TGTGCCAGCTCCAGGGGCGGTTTTGGCAATGAGCAGTTCTTC. Its protein is CASSRGGFGNEQFF.

CDR3 sequence: CASSPLAGTVGEQYF. The CDR3, as DNA: TGTGCCAGCAGCCCCCTCGCGGGGACGGTCGGCGAGCAGTACTTC. The chain has TRBV7-9 and TRBJ2-7; TRBD2 might be the D (6 bases). The CDR3 has 15 amino acids. CDR1 SEHNR and CDR2 FQNEAQ come from the germline V gene (reference sequence). V lost 5 bases and J 6 bases, leaving 20 bases between the germline ends.

This clone occurred once. The CDR3 sequence is CASSSINTEAFF. CDR3 nucleotide sequence: TGCGCCAGCAGCTCCATCAACACTGAAGCTTTCTTT. The rearrangement uses TRBV5-1 and TRBJ1-1; D is unresolved. The CDR3 extends over 12 amino acids. Trimming left V 3 bases short and J 2 bases short, with 5 bases between. Germline CDR1 reads SGHRS; CDR2 reads YFSETQ. Complete variable domain (other parts from reference TRBV5-1 and TRBJ1-1): KAGVTQTPRYLIKTRGQQVTLSCSPISGHRSVSWYQQTPGQGLQFLFEYFSETQRNKGNFPGRFSGRQFSNSRSEMNVSTLELGDSALYLCASSSINTEAFFGQGTRLTVV.

CDR3: CASSHRLAGGLYNEQFF. In nucleotides, the CDR3 is TGCGCCAGCAGCCACAGACTAGCGGGAGGGCTCTACAATGAGCAGTTCTTC. The chain has TRBV4-1 and TRBJ2-1; TRBD2 agrees at 14 bases. Germline V CDR1 and CDR2: MGHRA, YSYEKL. Trimming at V came to 3 bases and at J to 3 bases, leaving 4 bases not matched to a gene. This CDR3 is built from 17 residues.

The chain is built from TRBV7-8 and TRBJ2-7; D may be TRBD1 (5 bases). There are 16 residues in the CDR3. Germline V gene data show CDR1 as SGHVS and CDR2 as FQNEAQ. Deletions cut 8 bases from V and 4 bases from J, with 24 bases between. The CDR3, as DNA: TGTGCCAGCTCAATCCAGGGCTTCTCTACTTCTTACGAGCAGTACTTC. Translation: CASSIQGFSTSYEQYF.

V and J are TRBV7-9 and TRBJ1-1; TRBD1 might be the D (6 bases). In germline, CDR1 is SEHNR, CDR2 FQNEAQ (reference sequence). Trimming stripped 5 bases from V and 0 bases from J, with 10 bases between. The CDR3 sequence is 14 residues long. The CDR3 spells CASSRDRLNTEAFF. CDR3 in DNA: TGTGCCAGCAGCCGCGACAGGCTGAACACTGAAGCTTTCTTT. The entire variable domain, with the rest obtained from reference TRBV7-9 and TRBJ1-1, is as follows: DTGVSQNPRHKITKRGQNVTFRCDPISEHNRLYWYRQTLGQGPEFLTYFQNEAQLEKSRLLSDRFSAERPKGSFSTLEIQRTEQGDSAMYLCASSRDRLNTEAFFGQGTRLTVV.

The rearrangement links TRBV3-1 (or the pseudogene TRBV3-2) to TRBJ2-1; 9 bases map to TRBD2. Germline CDR1 LGHDT, CDR2 YNNKEL (reference sequence). With 1 base clipped from V and 5 bases from J, the junction kept 9 bases outside the gene matches. CDR3 length: 17 residues. The CDR3 loop is CASSQGGLAGMNNEQFF. CDR3 nucleotides: TGTGCCAGCAGCCAAGGCGGCCTAGCGGGAATGAACAATGAGCAGTTCTTC.

The V gene is TRBV4-2, the J gene TRBJ1-4; no reliable D call. Germline values: CDR1 LGHNA, CDR2 YNFKEQ. The CDR3 loop spans 15 amino acids. Trimming removed 1 base from V and 6 bases from J, with 12 bases in between. The CDR3 DNA is TGTGCCAGCAGCCAAGTGGGAGGGCAGTATGAAAAACTGTTTTTT. Amino acid sequence: CASSQVGGQYEKLFF.

In DNA form, the CDR3 reads TGTGCCAGCAGCTTAGATTTGGGGGCACGGTCCTACAATGAGCAGTTCTTC. Translated, it gives CASSLDLGARSYNEQFF. This chain uses TRBV11-2 with TRBJ2-1; a possible D gene is TRBD1 (6 bases). V lost 0 bases, J lost 1 base, and 13 bases lay in between. The CDR3 is 17 residues long. Germline V CDR1 and CDR2: SGHAT, FQNNGV.

V is TRBV10-2 and J is TRBJ1-2, with 8 bases matching TRBD1. The CDR3 extends over 15 amino acids. Per germline, CDR1 WSHSY and CDR2 SAAADI. The ends lost 4 bases at V and 7 bases at J; junction bases unmatched: 11. The CDR3 reads CASSVPGGSGLGYTF. CDR3 nucleotides: TGCGCCAGCAGTGTCCCAGGGGGCTCTGGTCTTGGCTACACCTTC.

This clone was seen a few times. The gene calls are TRBV6-5 and TRBJ1-1; TRBD1 matches 7 bases. Germline V CDR1 and CDR2: MNHEY, SVGAGI. Trimming removed 2 bases from V and 7 bases from J; junction bases left unmatched: 4. There are 13 residues in the CDR3. In DNA form, the CDR3 reads TGTGCCAGCAGTTACCAGACAGGGATTGAAGCTTTCTTT. Translated: CASSYQTGIEAFF.

V is TRBV21-1 and J is TRBJ2-3; TRBD2 is taken as the D call from the table, unchecked against the DNA. TRBV21-1 is assigned pseudogene status. CDR3 length: 15 residues. CDR3 loop: CASSKVAGSTDTQYF. The CDR3 DNA sequence: TGTGCCAGCAGCAAAGTGGCGGGGAGCACAGATACGCAGTATTTT.

This chain connects TRBV7-2 to TRBJ2-7, with D tentatively TRBD2 (6 bases). This CDR3 region has 14 residues. Trimming removed 1 base at V and 5 bases at J, with 12 bases between. Looked up from germline, CDR1 is SGHTA and CDR2 is FQGNSA. The DNA of the CDR3 is TGTGCCAGCAGCTTAGAGAGGCTAGCGAACGAGCAGTACTTC. Its protein product is CASSLERLANEQYF.

CDR3 nucleotide sequence: TGTGCCAGCAGCCCGGACAAATTGGCGGAGCAGTTCTTC. It yields the protein CASSPDKLAEQFF. This chain uses TRBV7-3 with TRBJ2-1, with D possibly being TRBD1 (5 bases). This CDR3 comprises 13 residues. Germline V gives CDR1 SGHTA, CDR2 FQGTGA. The V end was cut by 5 bases, the J end by 10 bases, with 15 bases between. The complete variable domain, with remaining parts taken from reference TRBV7-3 and TRBJ2-1, reads GAGVSQTPSNKVTEKGKYVELRCDPISGHTALYWYRQSLGQGPEFLIYFQGTGAADDSGLPNDRFFAVRPEGSVSTLKIQRTERGDSAVYLCASSPDKLAEQFFGPGTRLTVL.

This sequence joins TRBV9 and TRBJ1-2; the D is unclear. In germline, CDR1 is SGDLS, CDR2 YYNGEE. Trimming took off 0 bases at V and 1 base at J, with 10 bases between the two ends. CDR3 size: 15 residues. The CDR3 sequence is CASSVGGTDNYGYTF. CDR3 in DNA: TGTGCCAGCAGCGTAGGAGGTACGGATAACTATGGCTACACCTTC.

The chain couples TRBV6-5 to TRBJ2-7, with D hard to call. The CDR3 loop spans 13 amino acids. Germline V lookup: CDR1 MNHEY, CDR2 SVGAGI. The ends were cut back, 2 bases at V and 1 base at J, with 6 bases in the middle. CDR3 bases: TGTGCCAGCAGTTACGGGCAGTCCTACGAGCAGTACTTC. Amino acids: CASSYGQSYEQYF.

This clone was seen only a few times. This chain connects TRBV5-1 to TRBJ2-2, with no clear D. The CDR3 length is 13 residues. Germline CDR1 reads SGHRS; CDR2 reads YFSETQ. Trimming took 4 bases from V and 3 from J, leaving 7 bases between them. CDR3 loop: CASSLQDTGELFF. The DNA of the CDR3 is TGCGCCAGCAGCCTTCAGGACACCGGGGAGCTGTTTTTT.